The table lists the clone carrying this TCR beta chain with a few counts. Its antigen is as yet unknown. TCRdb's table, derived via immunoSEQ multiplex PCR, lists solely in-frame clones and lacks some. The sample includes about 1,700 clones, less than 30% of them seen just once. The V end lost 0 bases, the J end lost 5 bases, and 13 bases lay between the germline ends. CDR3 length: 15 residues. CDR1 is MGHRA and CDR2 is YSYEKL in the germline V gene. This record belongs to a study of T cells in localized non-small cell lung cancer. General study points: Clonality peaked in uninvolved adjacent lung rather than tumor. Turning up in adjacent lung were a median about 61 of the top 100 tumor clones. It remains possible that heterogeneity exists, since only one tumor region was sequenced.

This chain links TRBV4-1 with TRBJ2-5; D is ambiguous. This specimen consisted of normal lung tissue next to the tumor, obtained before any cancer treatment. This clonotype was sampled from a female donor of 60 years or more with stage I lung adenocarcinoma. The CDR3 here is CASSQEYPTRETQYF. In nucleotides, the CDR3 is TGCGCCAGCAGCCAAGAGTACCCGACCCGGGAGACCCAGTACTTC.